These 13 T cell receptor beta chains came from one sample sequenced in a study of T-cell reconstitution after alpha-beta-depleted transplantation in children. The TCRbeta library was prepared with unique molecular identifiers. TCRdb reprocessed the PCR reads with MiXCR, giving one entry per CDR3 protein. Here the sample spans 500,000 to 650,000 distinct CDR3 sequences, over 9.5% being singletons. The sample here was PBMCs, mostly from graft donor cells, taken 180 days after TCRalphabeta/CD19-depleted stem cell transplant. These receptors were obtained from a female patient between 2 and 15 years old who had a stem cell transplant for aplastic anemia, so the T cells may come from the graft donor.

The chain combines TRBV7-6 with TRBJ2-2; the match to TRBD2 covers 11 bases. Germline CDR1 and CDR2: SGHVS and FNYEAQ. The CDR3 runs 16 residues. V lost 0 bases and J lost 5; bases outside the gene matches: 2. The CDR3 nucleotides are TGTGCCAGCAGCTTAGCGGGACTAGCGGTTACCGGGGAGCTGTTTTTT. Protein sequence: CASSLAGLAVTGELFF.

This clonotype was seen only a few times. This rearrangement joins TRBV12-3 or TRBV12-4 to TRBJ1-1; 7 bases line up with TRBD1. After removal of 6 bases from V and 3 bases from J, the junction contained 7 bases not matched to a gene. The CDR3 sequence is 14 residues long. The CDR3 sequence: CASSLQGFDTEAFF. In nucleotides, the CDR3 is TGTGCCAGCAGCTTACAGGGGTTCGACACTGAAGCTTTCTTT.

This clonotype has ten or more counts. V and J are TRBV20-1 and TRBJ2-5, with TRBD2 matching over 9 bases. The germline gives CDR1 DFQATT, CDR2 SNEGSKA (reference sequence). CDR3 size: 14 residues. Trimming removed 3 bases from V and 4 bases from J; junction bases left unmatched: 6. The CDR3 region has the DNA TGCAGTGCTAGGAGTCTAGCGGGAAGAGAGACCCAGTACTTC. Amino acids: CSARSLAGRETQYF.

The V gene is TRBV7-2, the J gene TRBJ1-5; unclear D gene. CDR1 and CDR2 (germline): SGHTA, FQGNSA. The V end lost 5 bases, the J end lost 3 bases, and 14 bases lay between the germline ends. There are 15 residues in the CDR3. DNA for the CDR3: TGTGCCAGCAGCCTGCAGCCTAGGACCAATCAGCCCCAGCATTTT. Protein: CASSLQPRTNQPQHF.

This clonotype occurred a few times. The chain employs TRBV20-1 and TRBJ2-1; 7 positions match TRBD1. This CDR3 comprises 14 residues. Trimming took 2 bases from V and 2 from J; bases not matched to a gene: 3. Germline-derived CDR1 and CDR2 are DFQATT and SNEGSKA (reference sequence). CDR3 sequence reads: CSARQGDAYNEQFF. The CDR3, as DNA: TGCAGTGCTAGACAGGGGGATGCCTACAATGAGCAGTTCTTC.

In its sample, this clonotype was seen many times. This rearrangement joins TRBV7-8 to TRBJ2-5; 7 bases line up with TRBD1. The germline V gene encodes CDR1 SGHVS and CDR2 FQNEAQ. CDR3 length: 14 amino acids. Trimming took 5 bases from V and 4 from J; bases not matched to a gene: 7. CDR3 sequence reads: CASSALTGPETQYF. CDR3 coding DNA: TGTGCCAGCAGCGCGCTGACAGGGCCAGAGACCCAGTACTTC.

There are a few counts of this clonotype. The chain has TRBV15 and TRBJ2-1, with no clear D. Germline V CDR1 and CDR2: LNHNV, YYDKDF (reference sequence). Trimming pared 0 bases from V and 7 bases from J, leaving 10 bases between. The CDR3 has 14 amino acids. The CDR3 region has the DNA TGTGCCACCAGCAGAGAACAGTATCCTAATGAGCAGTTCTTC. It codes for CATSREQYPNEQFF.

This clonotype was seen a few times. The CDR3 sequence: CASSYQFGTSGRISYEQYF. As DNA, the CDR3 is TGTGCCAGCAGTTATCAATTTGGGACTAGCGGGAGGATAAGCTACGAGCAGTACTTC. The chain carries TRBV28 and TRBJ2-7, with 15 bases lining up with TRBD2. CDR1 and CDR2 from the germline V gene are MDHEN and SYDVKM. The CDR3 runs 19 residues. Trimming took 4 bases from V and 3 from J; bases not matched to a gene: 13.

This clonotype was seen a handful of times. This chain uses TRBV5-6 with TRBJ1-2, with 9 bases lining up with TRBD1. Germline CDR1 SGHDT, CDR2 YYEEEE. V shed 3 bases and J 7 bases; nucleotides not matched to a gene: 7. The CDR3 extends over 14 amino acids. CDR3 DNA sequence: TGTGCCAGCAGCTCCCGGGACAGGGAAGGTGGCTACACCTTC. It translates to CASSSRDREGGYTF.

The chain has TRBV3-1 and TRBJ1-3, with a weak D call TRBD1 (5 bases). Germline CDR1 reads LGHDT; CDR2 reads YNNKEL (reference sequence). CDR3 size: 16 residues. V was shortened by 7 bases and J by 0 bases, with 16 bases between the two germline ends. The CDR3 sequence is CASNSGTWNSGNTIYF. The CDR3 bases are TGTGCCAGCAACTCAGGGACCTGGAACTCTGGAAACACCATATATTTT.

The rearrangement joins TRBV11-2 to TRBJ2-7; D may be TRBD1 (6 bases). The germline CDR1 and CDR2 sequences are SGHAT and FQNNGV. The CDR3 sequence is 14 residues long. The V end was cut by 2 bases, the J end by 2 bases, with 10 bases between. The CDR3: CASSLQGSTYEQYV. CDR3 DNA: TGTGCCAGCAGCTTACAGGGGTCCACCTACGAGCAGTACGTC.

At least ten counts were recorded for this clonotype. In DNA form, the CDR3 reads TGCGCCAGCAGCCGGGACAGCACTGAAGCTTTCTTT. Encoded protein: CASSRDSTEAFF. This chain connects TRBV5-1 to TRBJ1-1; 7 nucleotides agree with TRBD1. This CDR3 comprises 12 residues. Germline V gene sequence: CDR1 SGHRS, CDR2 YFSETQ. V shed 4 bases, J shed 4 bases, and the junction held 1 base outside the gene matches.

This clonotype was counted at least ten times. CDR3 residues: CASSLAYGRETQYF. Written as DNA, the CDR3 is TGTGCCAGCAGCTTGGCCTATGGCAGAGAGACCCAGTACTTC. The chain links TRBV5-6 to TRBJ2-5; D is unclear. Between the trimmed V and J ends, which lost 0 bases and 4 bases, there was a span of 10 bases. CDR3 length equals 14 residues. Germline V gives CDR1 SGHDT, CDR2 YYEEEE.